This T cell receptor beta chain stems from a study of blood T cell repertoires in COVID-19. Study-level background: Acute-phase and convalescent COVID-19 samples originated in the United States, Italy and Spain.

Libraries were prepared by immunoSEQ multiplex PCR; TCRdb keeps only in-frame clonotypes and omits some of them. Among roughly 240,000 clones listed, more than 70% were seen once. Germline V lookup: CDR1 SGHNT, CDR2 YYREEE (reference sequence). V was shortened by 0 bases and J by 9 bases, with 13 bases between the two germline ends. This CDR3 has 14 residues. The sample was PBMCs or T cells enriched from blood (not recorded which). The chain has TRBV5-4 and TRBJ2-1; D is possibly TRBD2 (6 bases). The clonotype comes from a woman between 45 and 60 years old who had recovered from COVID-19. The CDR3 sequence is CASSLAGVAGEQFF. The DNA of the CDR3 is TGTGCCAGCAGCTTGGCGGGGGTTGCCGGTGAGCAGTTCTTC.